This T cell receptor (beta chain) was recovered during a study of T cell repertoires in cytomegalovirus infection. As for the study in general: Public TCR beta signatures indicated both CMV infection and matching HLA type.

Study results and caveats: HLA-C-restricted CMV-specific TCR beta clonotypes were dominant in the ex vivo response. Carriers of CMV and the relevant HLA type were discriminated by public TCR beta frequency.

This clonotype was counted between two and nine times. Its cognate antigen is unknown. One entry per CDR3 protein, called by TCRdb with MiXCR from the reads. The sample shows under 350,000 distinct CDR3 sequences, roughly 9.5% of them seen only once. The CDR3 runs to 15 residues. Trimming removed 3 bases from V and 2 bases from J, with 12 bases in between. Germline V gene lookup returns CDR1 SGDLS and CDR2 YYNGEE. V is TRBV9 and J is TRBJ2-1; maybe TRBD1 (5 bases). The sequencing input was PBMCs. This TCR derives from a human donor in good health (CMV status not recorded). Some clones in this sample may be carry-over from other donors' samples. The CDR3 protein is CASSARTTPYNEQFF. Written as DNA, the CDR3 is TGTGCCAGCAGCGCGAGGACAACCCCCTACAATGAGCAGTTCTTC. Filled out from reference TRBV9 and TRBJ2-1, the complete variable domain reads DSGVTQTPKHLITATGQRVTLRCSPRSGDLSVYWYQQSLDQGLQFLIQYYNGEERAKGNILERFSAQQFPDLHSELNLSSLELGDSALYFCASSARTTPYNEQFFGPGTRLTVL.